This T cell receptor beta chain was observed in a study of metastatic and nonmetastatic thyroid tumors. Thyroid surgery had not been preceded by any treatment in any patient. This CDR3 is 16 amino acids long. Trimming removed 1 base from V and 1 base from J; junction bases left unmatched: 5. Germline V gives CDR1 SGHRS, CDR2 YFSETQ. TCRdb re-clonotyped the PCR reads via MiXCR. The profile covers 25,000 to 30,000 clones, with less than 4% appearing a single time and roughly 3.2% taken by the ten largest. This clone was observed many times. The TCR comes from a male donor with papillary thyroid cancer or a benign thyroid nodule (not recorded which). Some clones in this sample may be carry-over from other donors' samples. The specimen sequenced was blood. The chain employs TRBV5-1 and TRBJ2-3; TRBD2 agrees at 8 bases. Here the CDR3 DNA reads TGCGCCAGCAGCTTGAGTACTAGCGGTGGCACAGATACGCAGTATTTT. As protein: CASSLSTSGGTDTQYF.